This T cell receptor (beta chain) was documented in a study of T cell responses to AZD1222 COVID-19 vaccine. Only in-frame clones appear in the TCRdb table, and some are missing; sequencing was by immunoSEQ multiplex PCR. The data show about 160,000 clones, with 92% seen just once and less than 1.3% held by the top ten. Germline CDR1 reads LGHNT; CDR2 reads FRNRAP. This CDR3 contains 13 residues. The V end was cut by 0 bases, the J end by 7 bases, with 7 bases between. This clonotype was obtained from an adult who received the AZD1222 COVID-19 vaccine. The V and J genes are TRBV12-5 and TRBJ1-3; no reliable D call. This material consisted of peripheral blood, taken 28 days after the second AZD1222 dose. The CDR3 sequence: CASGLVLGNTIYF. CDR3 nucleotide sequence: TGTGCTAGTGGTTTGGTACTTGGGAACACCATATATTTT.